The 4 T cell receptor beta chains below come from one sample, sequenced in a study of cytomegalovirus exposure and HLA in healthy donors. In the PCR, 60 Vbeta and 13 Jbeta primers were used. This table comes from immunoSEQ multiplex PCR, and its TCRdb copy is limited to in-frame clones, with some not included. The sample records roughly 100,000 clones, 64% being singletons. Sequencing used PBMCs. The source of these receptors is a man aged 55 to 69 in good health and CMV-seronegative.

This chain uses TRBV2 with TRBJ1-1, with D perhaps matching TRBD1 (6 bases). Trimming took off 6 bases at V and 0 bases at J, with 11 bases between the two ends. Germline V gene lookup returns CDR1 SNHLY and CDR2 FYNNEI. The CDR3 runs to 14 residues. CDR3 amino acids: CASSGQSLNTEAFF. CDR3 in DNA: TGTGCCAGCAGCGGACAGTCTTTGAACACTGAAGCTTTCTTT.

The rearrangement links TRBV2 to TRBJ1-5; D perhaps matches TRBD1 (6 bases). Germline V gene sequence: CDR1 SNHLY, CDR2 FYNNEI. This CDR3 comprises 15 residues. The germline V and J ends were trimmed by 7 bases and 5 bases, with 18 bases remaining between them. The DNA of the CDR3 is TGTGCCAGCACTATTGACAGGAGTTCCGATCAGCCCCAGCATTTT. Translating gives CASTIDRSSDQPQHF. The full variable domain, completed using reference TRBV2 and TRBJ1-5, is EPEVTQTPSHQVTQMGQEVILRCVPISNHLYFYWYRQILGQKVEFLVSFYNNEISEKSEIFDDQFSVERPDGSNFTLKIRSTKLEDSAMYFCASTIDRSSDQPQHFGDGTRLSIL.

In DNA, the CDR3 is TGTGCCAGCAGCGAGAGGACTAGCTCTCCCGGAGATACGCAGTATTTT. Translation: CASSERTSSPGDTQYF. V usage is TRBV7-9 and J usage is TRBJ2-3, with 8 nucleotides matching TRBD2. The CDR3 covers 16 residues. V shed 5 bases and J 5 bases; nucleotides not matched to a gene: 12. The germline CDR1 and CDR2 sequences are SEHNR and FQNEAQ (reference sequence).

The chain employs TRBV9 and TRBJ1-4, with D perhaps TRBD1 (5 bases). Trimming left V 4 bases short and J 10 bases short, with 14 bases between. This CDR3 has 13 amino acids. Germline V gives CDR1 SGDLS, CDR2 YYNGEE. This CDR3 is CASSPQGPGKLFF. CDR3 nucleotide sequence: TGTGCCAGCAGCCCCCAGGGCCCAGGAAAACTGTTTTTT.